What follows is one TCR beta chain and its context. The source of the sample is a study of T cell responses to AZD1222 COVID-19 vaccine. J lost 6 bases, V lost 1 base, and 7 bases had no gene match. The V gene's germline CDR1 is MDHEN and CDR2 SYDVKM. This CDR3 comprises 15 residues. Data came from immunoSEQ multiplex PCR; TCRdb stores just in-frame clones and leaves some out. The data hold some 56,000 clones, with approximately 85% observed a single time. The sequencing used peripheral blood, collected on day 0 of AZD1222 vaccination. The clonotype comes from an adult in good health. The V and J genes are TRBV28 and TRBJ2-7; 9 nucleotides match TRBD2. In DNA form, the CDR3 reads TGTGCCAGCAGTTTATCTCGGGGACTAGCAGGCGAGCAGTACTTC. Translated: CASSLSRGLAGEQYF.